The 11 T cell receptor beta chains below all came from one sample that was sequenced in a study of control samples from healthy donors and cancer patients. Clones were sequenced by immunoSEQ multiplex PCR, and TCRdb holds only the in-frame ones, with some missing. The table shows 45,000 to 60,000 clones, with 80% occurring only once. Sequenced material: blood. The source is a man aged 70 or older in good health.

This chain joins TRBV4-1 and TRBJ2-1; D ambiguous. Germline-derived CDR1 and CDR2 are MGHRA and YSYEKL. CDR3 length: 16 residues. Trimming took 1 base from V and 0 from J, leaving 10 bases between them. This CDR3 reads CASSQVAGLSYNEQFF. The CDR3 region has the DNA TGCGCCAGCAGCCAAGTAGCCGGCCTCTCCTACAATGAGCAGTTCTTC.

This chain links TRBV7-9 with TRBJ2-1; 10 nucleotides agree with TRBD2. This CDR3 has 15 amino acids. Germline CDR1 reads SEHNR; CDR2 reads FQNEAQ (reference sequence). The ends lost 2 bases at V and 6 bases at J; junction bases unmatched: 4. The CDR3 spells CASSLYQREGNEQFF. The CDR3 DNA follows: TGTGCCAGCAGCTTATATCAGCGGGAGGGCAATGAGCAGTTCTTC.

The chain joins TRBV20-1 to TRBJ1-4; D remains ambiguous. Germline CDR1 is DFQATT and CDR2 is SNEGSKA (reference sequence). V lost 3 bases and J lost 0, with 11 bases in between. This CDR3 has 15 residues. The CDR3 region has the DNA TGCAGTGCTAGTCGTGCAGCAGCAACTAATGAAAAACTGTTTTTT. As protein: CSASRAAATNEKLFF.

The chain combines TRBV14 with TRBJ1-1; D is unclear. The germline V gene has CDR1 SGHDN and CDR2 FVKESK. The length of the CDR3 is 14 residues. Trimming took 0 bases from V and 5 from J, leaving 10 bases between them. The CDR3 coding sequence is TGTGCCAGCAGCCAAGAGGTTGGGGTTACTGAAGCTTTCTTT. This codes for CASSQEVGVTEAFF. The full variable domain, rest sourced from reference TRBV14 and TRBJ1-1, is EAGVTQFPSHSVIEKGQTVTLRCDPISGHDNLYWYRRVMGKEIKFLLHFVKESKQDESGMPNNRFLAERTGGTYSTLKVQPAELEDSGVYFCASSQEVGVTEAFFGQGTRLTVV.

The CDR3 bases are TGCGCCAGCAGACAGCGTTGGGGGGCTGACTATGGCTACACCTTC. It codes for CASRQRWGADYGYTF. The chain is built from TRBV4-1 and TRBJ1-2, with a possible D match to TRBD1 (6 bases). The germline V gene encodes CDR1 MGHRA and CDR2 YSYEKL. CDR3 size: 15 residues. V was trimmed by 6 bases and J by 3 bases, leaving 17 bases between them.

This clone came up once. The chain has TRBV18 and TRBJ2-3; D gene unclear. The CDR3 has 15 amino acids. The ends were cut back, 2 bases at V and 2 bases at J, with 11 bases in the middle. Germline-derived CDR1 and CDR2 are KGHSH and LQKENI. The CDR3 is CASSPTNSLTDTQYF. The CDR3 DNA sequence: TGTGCCAGCTCACCAACGAATAGCCTCACAGATACGCAGTATTTT. Full variable domain (missing parts from reference TRBV18 and TRBJ2-3): NAGVMQNPRHLVRRRGQEARLRCSPMKGHSHVYWYRQLPEEGLKFMVYLQKENIIDESGMPKERFSAEFPKEGPSILRIQQVVRGDSAAYFCASSPTNSLTDTQYFGPGTRLTVL.

The chain couples TRBV14 to TRBJ1-1; D is uncertain. CDR3 length equals 15 residues. Trimming stripped 1 base from V and 4 bases from J, with 13 bases between. The germline V gene has CDR1 SGHDN and CDR2 FVKESK. Written as DNA, the CDR3 is TGTGCCAGCAGCCAAGTACTGGGGAAGGGCACTGAAGCTTTCTTT. Residues: CASSQVLGKGTEAFF.

The chain is built from TRBV15 and TRBJ2-1, with 15 bases fitting TRBD2. The V segment lost 4 bases and the J segment 2 bases; nucleotides outside the gene matches: 18. CDR3 size: 22 residues. In germline, CDR1 is LNHNV, CDR2 YYDKDF (reference sequence). The CDR3 here is CATSTPVGTGTSGGPTYNEQFF. The CDR3 region has the DNA TGTGCCACCAGCACCCCCGTGGGGACCGGGACTAGCGGGGGGCCCACCTACAATGAGCAGTTCTTC.

The V call is TRBV7-2, the J call TRBJ1-4, with 7 positions matching TRBD1. The CDR3 contains 15 residues. Germline CDR1 SGHTA, CDR2 FQGNSA. Trimming at V came to 6 bases and at J to 7 bases, leaving 11 bases not matched to a gene. The CDR3 is CASSTKGANSEKLFF. In nucleotides, the CDR3 is TGTGCCAGCAGTACTAAGGGGGCGAATAGTGAAAAACTGTTTTTT.

The CDR3 region is CASSGVGFYGYTF. DNA of the CDR3: TGTGCCAGCAGTGGAGTGGGGTTCTATGGCTACACCTTC. The chain is built from TRBV2 and TRBJ1-2, with no clear D. With 4 bases removed from V and 4 bases from J, the gap between germline ends came to 10 bases. The CDR3 is 13 residues long. Germline CDR1 reads SNHLY; CDR2 reads FYNNEI. The full variable domain, completed using reference TRBV2 and TRBJ1-2, is EPEVTQTPSHQVTQMGQEVILRCVPISNHLYFYWYRQILGQKVEFLVSFYNNEISEKSEIFDDQFSVERPDGSNFTLKIRSTKLEDSAMYFCASSGVGFYGYTFGSGTRLTVV.

V gene TRBV19 combines with J gene TRBJ1-5, with D unresolved. With 6 bases removed from V and 7 bases from J, the gap between germline ends came to 19 bases. Germline V lookup: CDR1 LNHDA, CDR2 SQIVND (reference sequence). The CDR3 totals 15 residues. This CDR3 reads CASSMGGRNQQPQHF. As DNA, the CDR3 is TGTGCCAGTAGCATGGGTGGCAGAAATCAACAGCCCCAGCATTTT. The full variable domain, completed using reference TRBV19 and TRBJ1-5, is DGGITQSPKYLFRKEGQNVTLSCEQNLNHDAMYWYRQDPGQGLRLIYYSQIVNDFQKGDIAEGYSVSREKKESFPLTVTSAQKNPTAFYLCASSMGGRNQQPQHFGDGTRLSIL.